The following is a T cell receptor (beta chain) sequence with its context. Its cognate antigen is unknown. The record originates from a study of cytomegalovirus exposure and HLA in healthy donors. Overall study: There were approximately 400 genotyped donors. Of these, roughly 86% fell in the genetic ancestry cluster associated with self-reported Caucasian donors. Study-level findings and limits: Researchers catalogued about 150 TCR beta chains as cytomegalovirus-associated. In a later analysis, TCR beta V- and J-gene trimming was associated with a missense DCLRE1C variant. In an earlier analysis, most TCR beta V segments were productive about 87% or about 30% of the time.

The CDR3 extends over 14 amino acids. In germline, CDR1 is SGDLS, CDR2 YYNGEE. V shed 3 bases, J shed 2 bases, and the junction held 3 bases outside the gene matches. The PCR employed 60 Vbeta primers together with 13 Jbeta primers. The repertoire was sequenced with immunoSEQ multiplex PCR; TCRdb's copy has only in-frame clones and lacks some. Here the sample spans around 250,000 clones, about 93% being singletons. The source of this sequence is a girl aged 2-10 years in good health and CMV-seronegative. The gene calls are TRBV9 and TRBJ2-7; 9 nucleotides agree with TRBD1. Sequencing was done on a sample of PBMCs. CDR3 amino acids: CASSGTGAPYEQYF. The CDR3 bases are TGTGCCAGCAGCGGGACAGGGGCCCCCTACGAGCAGTACTTC.